This T cell receptor beta chain was recovered during a study of response to subunit inactivated influenza vaccine (dated by TCRdb to 2017 to 2018). Study-wide context: The study used deep quantitative T cell receptor repertoire profiling to track responses to a trivalent subunit inactivated influenza vaccine. Study-level results and caveats: According to the authors, only a limited number of new T cells may be recruited by each seasonal influenza vaccination.

V loses 4 bases of germline sequence and J loses 5 bases, and the interval between the two ends is 14 bases. From the cysteine up to the phenylalanine, the CDR3 has a length of 14 residues. CDR3 DNA only is kept here, 42 bases in frame from base 1. CDR1 SGHTA and CDR2 FQGNSA are derived from the germline V gene. The library relied on RT-PCR. Sequenced on an Illumina HiSeq 2500. TCRdb's own reprocessing of the public reads used fastp at Q25 and MiXCR and kept productive beta chains. When rows share a CDR3 protein, they turn into one entry using the most common DNA and genes. For this sample the table gives just under 550,000 distinct CDR3 sequences, of which under 30% were detected only once. The ten largest make up under 3.5% of the sample. The sample holds a few counts of this clonotype. This clone's antigen is unknown. No base quality information exists; no much larger clone differs at one position.

This sample was shared with a second study, whose subject was T cells expressing NK-cell markers. Taken from the second paper: TCR beta cDNA libraries were prepared using 5'RACE template switching, which introduced a universal primer site and unique molecular identifiers. Several donors provided sorted CD3+CD56+NKG2C+, CD3+CD56+NKG2C- and CD3+CD56-NKG2C+ T-cell subsets, whose TCR beta-chain repertoires were profiled. Of the eight sequenced donors, seven were found to be HCMV-seropositive and one was found to be HCMV-seronegative. In several experiments an anti-gammadeltaTCR antibody was added to restrict sorting to alphabetaTCR-expressing T cells. In 5 to 7 donors, the dominant CD3+CD56+NKG2C+ clonotypes were found to rank among the top 10 CD8+ clonotypes and to make up about 1.0-7.5% of CD8+ T cells. Those dominant clonotypes were again the most abundant among CD3+CD56-NKG2C+ cells in a few donors, at roughly 25-65%. Whether the expanded NKG2C-expressing T cell clones were specific for HCMV antigens remained unclear. The study sequenced eight donors, all healthy volunteers chosen at random: three men and five women. A commercial ELISA kit detecting HCMV-specific IgG in serum was used to determine HCMV serostatus. Ficoll density gradient centrifugation was used to isolate peripheral blood mononuclear cells from blood. Using Miltenyi isolation kits, CD4+ and CD8+ T cells were isolated from PBMC through magnetic immunoseparation. cDNA synthesis was primed from the TCR beta constant segment, followed by two successive PCR amplification steps. Illumina HiSeq 2000/2500, MiSeq or NextSeq was used to sequence libraries as 2 x 150 bp reads. Reads were demultiplexed and grouped by UMI with MIGEC, and clonotypes were assembled and quantified with MiTCR. To exclude erroneous sequences, only TCR cDNA sequences supported by at least two reads were retained. The tcR package was used for downstream repertoire analysis, and clonotypes were matched across fractions by CDR3 nucleotide sequence plus V segment. Antigen specificity was annotated against VDJdb with VDJmatch, allowing one amino acid substitution in CDR3.

Sample: CD4+ T cells sorted from PBMCs, taken about 11 days after vaccination. The sequence was collected from a middle-aged man who received an inactivated influenza vaccine. Donor details come from another sample of the same person, matched by shared clones. The chain is made from TRBV7-2 and TRBJ2-5, with no D gene named confidently. The DNA is as follows: TGTGCCAGCAGCTGGGATTTGGGTAGGGAGACCCAGTACTTC. This gives the protein CASSWDLGRETQYF. Outside the CDR3, residues come from the reference TRBV7-2 and TRBJ2-5 proteins, so the full variable domain is: GAGVSQSPSNKVTEKGKDVELRCDPISGHTALYWYRQSLGQGLEFLIYFQGNSAPDKSGLPSDRFSAERTGGSVSTLTIQRTQQEDSAVYLCASSWDLGRETQYFGPGTRLLVL.